The sequence of this TCR beta chain was determined in a study of T cell repertoires in cytomegalovirus infection. Study-wide context: Public signatures in TCR beta pointed to CMV infection and matching HLA type.

TCRdb itself ran the reads through MiXCR, one entry per CDR3 protein. The data contain over 85,000 distinct CDR3 sequences, approximately 15% of them singletons. This CDR3 comprises 13 residues. Germline V lookup: CDR1 MNHNY, CDR2 SVGAGI (reference sequence). V was clipped by 7 bases and J by 4 bases, with 13 bases between them. Comments on this clonotype: The antigen is undetermined.

Study-wide results and limits: HLA-C-restricted CMV-specific TCR beta clonotypes prevailed in the ex vivo response. Summed frequency of public TCR beta families distinguished CMV carriers with the relevant HLA.

The rearrangement uses TRBV6-6 and TRBJ1-1; D perhaps matches TRBD1 (6 bases). This TCR came from a human donor in good health (CMV status not recorded). Some clones in this sample may be carry-over from other donors' samples. Sequenced: PBMCs. The CDR3 bases are TGTGCCAGCATAACCGGGGGCGGCACTGAAGCTTTCTTT. Translating it yields CASITGGGTEAFF.